This TCR beta chain was found in a study of Graves' ophthalmopathy and Graves' hyperthyroidism. As for the study in general: Peripheral blood sampling preceded any treatment and occurred at initial diagnosis.

This clonotype was seen ten or more times. Its specificity is not known. The V end lost 7 bases, the J end lost 7 bases, and 16 bases lay between the germline ends. The CDR3 is made up of 13 amino acids. TCR beta CDR3 regions were amplified from RNA transcripts. Scientists carried out first-round RT-PCR using HTBI primers and then a second-round multiplex PCR. Via MiXCR, TCRdb re-called the multiplex PCR reads, giving one row per CDR3 protein. The sample has about 170,000 distinct CDR3 sequences, around two fifths seen once. No donor had other autoimmune disease, uncontrolled infection, pregnancy or lactation. Study-level points and caveats: The model forecast ophthalmopathy progression, reaching under 71% sensitivity and around 75% specificity.

This rearrangement joins TRBV12-3 or TRBV12-4 to TRBJ1-2; no reliable D call. The sample taken for sequencing was peripheral blood. The receptor was isolated from a woman aged 40 to 50 with Graves' ophthalmopathy. The DNA of the CDR3 is TGTGCCAGCACCTCCGAACCAGTGAGTGGCTACACCTTC. Translated, it gives CASTSEPVSGYTF.